The clone carrying this T cell receptor beta chain has a handful of counts. The antigen is undetermined. Trimming stripped 10 bases from V and 4 bases from J, with 11 bases between. The CDR3 totals 11 residues. Germline V lookup: CDR1 WSHSY, CDR2 SAAADI. Addition of a universal primer site occurred through template switching, and cDNA carried unique molecular identifiers. Using its own MiXCR run on the 5' RACE reads, TCRdb lists one record per CDR3 protein. The top ten clones hold about 0.97% of a sample with 400,000 to 500,000 distinct CDR3 sequences, approximately 15% of them seen once. These data come from a study of identical twins. Study results and caveats: Shared out-of-frame alpha sequences (those common to twins) showed excess low generation probability. The abundant beta clonotypes from cord blood had fewer insertions, and memory repertoires had none of this.

The same data also went into a second study, on yellow fever vaccine responses in identical twins.

The chain carries TRBV10-2 and TRBJ2-7; the D gene is possibly TRBD1 (6 bases). This TCR derives from a woman between 18 and 29 years old in good health. Sequences were obtained from CD4+ T cells sorted from blood. In nucleotides, the CDR3 is TGCGCCACCATGACAGGTTACGAGCAGTACTTC. Protein sequence: CATMTGYEQYF.